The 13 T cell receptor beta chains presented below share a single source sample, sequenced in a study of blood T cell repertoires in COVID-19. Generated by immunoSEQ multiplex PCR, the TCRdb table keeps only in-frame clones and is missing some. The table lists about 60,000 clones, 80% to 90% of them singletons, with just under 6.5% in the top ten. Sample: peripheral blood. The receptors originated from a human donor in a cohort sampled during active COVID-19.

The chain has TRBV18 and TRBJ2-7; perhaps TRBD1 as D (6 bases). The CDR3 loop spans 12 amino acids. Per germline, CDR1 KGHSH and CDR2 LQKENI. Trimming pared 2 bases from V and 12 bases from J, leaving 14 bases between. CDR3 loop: CASSPSGQNLYF. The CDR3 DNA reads TGTGCCAGCTCACCATCAGGACAGAATCTGTACTTC.

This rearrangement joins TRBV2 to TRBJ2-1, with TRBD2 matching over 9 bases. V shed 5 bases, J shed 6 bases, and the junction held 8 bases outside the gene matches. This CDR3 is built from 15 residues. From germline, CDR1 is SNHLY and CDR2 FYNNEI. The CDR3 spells CASSREGLAVNEQFF. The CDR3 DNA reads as TGTGCCAGCAGTCGCGAGGGACTAGCAGTCAATGAGCAGTTCTTC.

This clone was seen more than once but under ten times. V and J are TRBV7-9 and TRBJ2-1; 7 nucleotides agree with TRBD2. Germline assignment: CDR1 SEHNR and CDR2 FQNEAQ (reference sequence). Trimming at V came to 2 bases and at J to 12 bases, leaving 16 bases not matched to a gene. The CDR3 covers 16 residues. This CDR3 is CASSLLREMGRGRQFF. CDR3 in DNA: TGTGCCAGCAGCTTACTGCGGGAGATGGGCCGGGGGAGGCAGTTCTTC.

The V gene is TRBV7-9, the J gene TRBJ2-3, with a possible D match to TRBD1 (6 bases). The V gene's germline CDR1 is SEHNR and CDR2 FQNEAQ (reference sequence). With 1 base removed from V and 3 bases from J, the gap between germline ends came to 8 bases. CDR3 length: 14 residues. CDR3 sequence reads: CASSLGDTTDTQYF. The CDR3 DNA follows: TGTGCCAGCAGCTTAGGGGACACAACAGATACGCAGTATTTT.

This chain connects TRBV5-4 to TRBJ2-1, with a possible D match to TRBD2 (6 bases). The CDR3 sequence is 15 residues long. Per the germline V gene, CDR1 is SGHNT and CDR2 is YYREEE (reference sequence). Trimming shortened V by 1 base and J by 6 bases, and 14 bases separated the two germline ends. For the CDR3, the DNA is TGTGCCAGCAGCTTGCTGTTAACTAGCCGCAATGAGCAGTTCTTC. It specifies CASSLLLTSRNEQFF.

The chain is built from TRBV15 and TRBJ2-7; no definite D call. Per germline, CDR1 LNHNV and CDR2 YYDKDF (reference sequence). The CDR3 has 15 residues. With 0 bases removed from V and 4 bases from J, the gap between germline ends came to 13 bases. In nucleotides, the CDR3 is TGTGCCACCAGCAGAGACAGAACCTCTAGTTACGAGCAGTACTTC. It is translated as CATSRDRTSSYEQYF.

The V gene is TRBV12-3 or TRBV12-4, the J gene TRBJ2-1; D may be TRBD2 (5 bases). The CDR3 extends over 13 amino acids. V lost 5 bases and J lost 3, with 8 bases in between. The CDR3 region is CASSGLNYNEQFF. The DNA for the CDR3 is TGTGCCAGCAGTGGACTCAACTACAATGAGCAGTTCTTC.

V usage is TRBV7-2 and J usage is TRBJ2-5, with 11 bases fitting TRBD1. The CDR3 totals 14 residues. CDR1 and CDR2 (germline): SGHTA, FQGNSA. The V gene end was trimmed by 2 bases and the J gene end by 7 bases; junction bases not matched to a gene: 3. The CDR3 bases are TGTGCCAGCAGCTTATTGGGACAGGGGGGGACCCAGTACTTC. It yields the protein CASSLLGQGGTQYF.

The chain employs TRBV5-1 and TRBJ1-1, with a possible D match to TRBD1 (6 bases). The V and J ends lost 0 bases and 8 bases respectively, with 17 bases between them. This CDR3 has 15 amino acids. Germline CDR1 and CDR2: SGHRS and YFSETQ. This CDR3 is CASSLGSGTPLEAFF. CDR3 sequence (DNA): TGCGCCAGCAGCTTGGGATCCGGGACACCCCTGGAAGCTTTCTTT.

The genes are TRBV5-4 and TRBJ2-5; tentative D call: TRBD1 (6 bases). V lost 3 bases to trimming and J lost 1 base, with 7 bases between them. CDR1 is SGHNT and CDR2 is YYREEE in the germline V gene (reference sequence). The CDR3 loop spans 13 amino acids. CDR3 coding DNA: TGTGCCAGCAGCTGGACAGTCCAAGAGACCCAGTACTTC. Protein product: CASSWTVQETQYF.

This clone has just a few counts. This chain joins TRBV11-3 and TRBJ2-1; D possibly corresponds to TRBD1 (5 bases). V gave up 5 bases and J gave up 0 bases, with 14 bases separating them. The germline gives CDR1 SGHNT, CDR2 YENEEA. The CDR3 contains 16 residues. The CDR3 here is CASSPSPGNSYNEQFF. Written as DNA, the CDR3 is TGTGCCAGCAGCCCCTCCCCAGGGAACTCCTACAATGAGCAGTTCTTC.

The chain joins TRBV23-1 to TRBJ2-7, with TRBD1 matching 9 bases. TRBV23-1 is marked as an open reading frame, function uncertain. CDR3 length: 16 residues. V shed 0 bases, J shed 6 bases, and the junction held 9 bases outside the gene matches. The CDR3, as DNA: TGCGCCAGCAGTCAATCGGACGGGACAGGGTCTTGCGAGCAGTACTTC. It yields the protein CASSQSDGTGSCEQYF.

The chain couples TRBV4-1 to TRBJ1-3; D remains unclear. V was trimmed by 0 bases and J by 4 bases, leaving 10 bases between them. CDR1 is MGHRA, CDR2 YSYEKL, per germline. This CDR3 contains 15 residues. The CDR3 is CASSQDYRVGNTIYF. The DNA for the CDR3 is TGCGCCAGCAGCCAAGATTACCGGGTCGGAAACACCATATATTTT.